One sample yielded the 10 T cell receptor beta chains listed below, sequenced in a study of siplizumab effects on memory and regulatory T cells (dated by TCRdb to the late 2010s). Libraries were built with the immunoSEQ multiplex PCR assay. Here the immuneACCESS table is served through TCRdb, limited to in-frame sequences with V and J called. Missing clones are a known gap in these copies; in checked studies unresolved V genes cover under half, and the rest lacks a known reason. The sample has about 97,000 clones on record, about 93% of them singletons. The top ten clones comprise around 13% of the sample. The material sequenced was non-Treg CD4+ T cells sorted from blood. Explained via the paper, the cell subset or site label denotes: FACS-sorted unstimulated CD4+ non-regulatory T cells. These receptors were obtained from a human donor in good health.

CDR3 residues: CASSLYPGELFF. The DNA for the CDR3 is TGTGCCAGCAGCTTGTATCCCGGGGAGCTGTTTTTT. The chain is built from TRBV7-3 and TRBJ2-2; no firm D call. Per germline, CDR1 SGHTA and CDR2 FQGTGA. This CDR3 has 12 residues. The V and J ends lost 3 bases and 6 bases respectively, with 5 bases between them.

The gene calls are TRBV11-3 and TRBJ2-7; D uncertain. Germline CDR1 and CDR2: SGHNT and YENEEA. This CDR3 contains 14 residues. The V end lost 5 bases, the J end lost 0 bases, and 11 bases lay between the germline ends. The CDR3 is CASSRGQSSYEQYF. In DNA, the CDR3 is TGTGCCAGCAGCCGTGGGCAGAGCTCCTACGAGCAGTACTTC.

The V call is TRBV16, the J call TRBJ1-3; D call uncertain. V lost 4 bases and J 0 bases, leaving 13 bases between the germline ends. The CDR3 is made up of 16 amino acids. CDR1 and CDR2 (germline): KGHSY, FQNENV. The CDR3 reads CASSPAALVSGNTIYF. DNA of the CDR3: TGTGCCAGCAGCCCGGCTGCACTAGTCTCTGGAAACACCATATATTTT.

CDR3 nucleotide sequence: TGTGCCATCAGTGAGGCAGGGCATGGCTACACCTTC. Translation gives CAISEAGHGYTF. The rearrangement joins TRBV10-3 to TRBJ1-2; tentatively, D is TRBD1 (5 bases). The germline V gene encodes CDR1 ENHRY and CDR2 SYGVKD. This CDR3 has 12 residues. Trimming left V 2 bases short and J 6 bases short, with 7 bases between.

The rearrangement links TRBV29-1 to TRBJ2-3, with D maybe TRBD1 (5 bases). Trimming shortened V by 6 bases and J by 0 bases, and 16 bases separated the two germline ends. Germline values: CDR1 SQVTM, CDR2 ANQGSEA. The CDR3 runs to 15 residues. CDR3 nucleotide sequence: TGCAGCGTCAATCAGGGCGGTACTAGCACAGATACGCAGTATTTT. Translated: CSVNQGGTSTDTQYF.

CDR3 region: CSAGQGSRNTEAFF. In DNA form, the CDR3 reads TGCAGCGCAGGACAGGGAAGTAGGAACACTGAAGCTTTCTTT. The V and J genes are TRBV29-1 and TRBJ1-1, with 8 nucleotides matching TRBD1. The germline CDR1 and CDR2 sequences are SQVTM and ANQGSEA. Germline trimming cut 7 bases from V and 1 base from J; bases unmatched to any gene: 8. The CDR3 covers 14 residues.

The V gene is TRBV6-5, the J gene TRBJ2-1; 8 bases are shared with TRBD2. The CDR3 is 15 residues long. Germline values: CDR1 MNHEY, CDR2 SVGAGI. J lost 1 base, V lost 4 bases, and 3 bases had no gene match. CDR3 bases: TGTGCCAGCAGTTTCCGCGGGAGGTCCTACAATGAGCAGTTCTTC. Protein product: CASSFRGRSYNEQFF.

The chain joins TRBV7-3 to TRBJ1-1; the match to TRBD1 covers 9 bases. The ends lost 4 bases at V and 4 bases at J; junction bases unmatched: 7. This CDR3 region has 15 residues. Germline V gene lookup returns CDR1 SGHTA and CDR2 FQGTGA. The CDR3 bases are TGTGCCAGCAGCTCGATGGGGACAGGGATCACTGAAGCTTTCTTT. Translation gives CASSSMGTGITEAFF.

The V call is TRBV7-2, the J call TRBJ2-5, with 10 bases identical to TRBD1. After removal of 1 base from V and 6 bases from J, the junction contained 11 bases not matched to a gene. The CDR3 runs to 17 residues. Per the germline V gene, CDR1 is SGHTA and CDR2 is FQGNSA. The CDR3 spells CASSLVSGTGDRQTQYF. As DNA, the CDR3 is TGTGCCAGCAGCTTAGTCAGCGGGACAGGGGACAGGCAGACCCAGTACTTC.

The rearrangement uses TRBV29-1 and TRBJ2-3; a possible D gene is TRBD2 (6 bases). Trimming took 0 bases from V and 3 from J, leaving 19 bases between them. Germline V CDR1 and CDR2: SQVTM, ANQGSEA. This CDR3 comprises 17 residues. CDR3 region: CSVEDDLVGGLTDTQYF. As DNA, the CDR3 is TGCAGCGTTGAAGACGATCTGGTCGGAGGGCTGACAGATACGCAGTATTTT.